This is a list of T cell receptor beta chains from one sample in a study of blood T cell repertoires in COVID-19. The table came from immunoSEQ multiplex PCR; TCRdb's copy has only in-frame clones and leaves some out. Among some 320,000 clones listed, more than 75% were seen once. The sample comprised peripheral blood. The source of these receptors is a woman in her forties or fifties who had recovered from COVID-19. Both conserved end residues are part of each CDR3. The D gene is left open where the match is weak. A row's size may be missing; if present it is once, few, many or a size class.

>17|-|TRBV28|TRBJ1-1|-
TGTGCCAGCAGTTTACCCATCCTCCCCCGACATTTCACTGAAGCTTTCTTT
CASSLPILPRHFTEAFF
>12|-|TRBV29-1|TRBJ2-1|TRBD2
TGCAGCGTTGTTGGTGGGAGGGTTGAGCAGTTCTTC
CSVVGGRVEQFF
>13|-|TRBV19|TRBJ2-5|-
TGTGCCAGTAGCTCCGGGTACCAAGAGACCCAGTACTTC
CASSSGYQETQYF
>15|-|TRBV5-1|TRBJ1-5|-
TGCGCCAGCAGCTTGCTCGGTGGGCCCAATCAGCCCCAGCATTTT
CASSLLGGPNQPQHF
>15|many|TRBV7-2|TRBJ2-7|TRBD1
TGTGCCAGCAGCTCTCGGACAGGGGGTTCATACGAGCAGTACTTC
CASSSRTGGSYEQYF
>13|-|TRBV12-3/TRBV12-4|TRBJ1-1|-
TGTGCCAGCAGTTCGACCGCCGACAGTGAAGCTTTCTTT
CASSSTADSEAFF
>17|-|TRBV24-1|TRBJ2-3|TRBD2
TGTGCCACCAGCTCTCGGGGACTAGCGGGGAGATCAGATACGCAGTATTTT
CATSSRGLAGRSDTQYF
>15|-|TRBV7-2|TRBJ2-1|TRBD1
TGTGCCAGCAGCTTAGACAGGGGAACCTACAATGAGCAGTTCTTC
CASSLDRGTYNEQFF
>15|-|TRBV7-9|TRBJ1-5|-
TGTGCCAGCAGCTCGTTATCGGAGGGCAATCAGCCCCAGCATTTT
CASSSLSEGNQPQHF
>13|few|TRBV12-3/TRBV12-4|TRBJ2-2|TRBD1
TGTGCCAGCAGTCGACAGGGAACCGGGGAGCTGTTTTTT
CASSRQGTGELFF
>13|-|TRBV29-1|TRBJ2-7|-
TGCAGCGTGGCCCCAGGGGACTACTACGAGCAGTACTTC
CSVAPGDYYEQYF
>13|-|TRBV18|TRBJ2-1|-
TGTGCCAGCTCACCACTCCGGTACAATGAGCAGTTCTTC
CASSPLRYNEQFF